This T cell receptor (beta chain) was recovered during a study of early stage breast cancer tumors (dated by TCRdb to 2015 to 2018). A note on the overall study: Of the 15 to 20 invasive breast tumors, approximately 11 were found to be estrogen receptor-positive, progesterone receptor-positive and HER2-negative. About 70% of the 12 ER+/PR+/HER2- tumors were invasive ductal carcinomas, while the other four were invasive lobular carcinomas. The samples as a whole yielded under 3,500,000 detected templates, corresponding to fewer than 1.4 million unique clonotypes. On average, each sample had about 9.7-fold read coverage.

Trimming accounts for 4 bases at V and 2 bases at J, while the number of junction bases matched to no gene is 11. From the cysteine through the phenylalanine, the CDR3 covers 17 amino acids. Solely the CDR3 DNA is kept, with 51 bases framed from the first base. In the germline V gene (reference sequence), CDR1 corresponds to SGHNT and CDR2 to YYREEE. Each sample was amplified as two independent genomic DNA replicates: roughly 0.5 ug for blood and around 1.4 ug for tumor or normal breast. TCRB sequencing of genomic DNA was carried out with the ImmunoSeq Intro kit according to the manufacturer's instructions. Multiplex PCR was run for around 30 cycles using proprietary primers and spike-in control sequences for absolute quantification. Single-end 150-bp reads were used to sequence an 87-bp fragment covering the CDR3 and the flanking V and J genes. Seven samples, with two replicates for each sample, were multiplexed per lane of an Illumina MiSeq using version 3.0 chemistry. On the study's bioinformatics: Raw data were processed with the vendor's proprietary pipeline, and both replicates were merged into a single result per sample. A clonotype was defined as productive rearrangements that share the same V-gene family, CDR3 amino acid sequence and J-gene segment. To compute clonality, the normalized Shannon entropy (Pielou evenness) of TCRB abundances was subtracted from 1. To estimate T cell density, the total number of templates was divided by the input cell count, which was inferred from how much DNA went in. Total repertoire diversity and clonality were estimated with Recon using default parameters. Clonotypes with over 0.1% abundance in tumor and at least 32-fold higher abundance in tumor than in normal breast were defined as tumor-enriched. The table was pulled from immuneACCESS by TCRdb, which kept in-frame rearrangements only. Such tables lose some clones; where checked, under half of the loss comes from unresolved V genes, and the rest has no known cause. The DNA was the basis for D and trimming; V, J and clone size are from that table. Across this sample there are fewer than 75,000 clones, with approximately 80% seen only once. Together, the top ten hold 3.4% of the sample.

A note on this clone: Its antigen is unknown. Within one base of it there is no much larger clone, and no base qualities were kept.

The study profiled bulk TCR beta-chain repertoires in matched peripheral blood, tumor and adjacent normal breast tissue taken from fewer than 20 patients with early-stage breast cancer. Before surgery, whole blood (roughly 4.5-10 mL) was collected into EDTA tubes and processed within 2 hours. Peripheral blood mononuclear cells were isolated by Ficoll-Paque centrifugation in SepMate-50 tubes. PBMCs were cryopreserved in aliquots of roughly 1.8 to 4 million cells in roughly 90% FBS with roughly 10% DMSO and kept in liquid nitrogen. The Qiagen AllPrep DNA/RNA Mini kit was used for genomic DNA extraction. What the work shows at the level of the full study, not this receptor alone: Enriched TCRB sequences shared across patients were mostly commonly generated sequences, unlikely to play an important role in the tumor microenvironment. Greater similarity was observed between blood and normal breast repertoires than between blood and tumor repertoires, and tumor was distinguished from normal in about 85% of the 16 patients when each tissue was compared with blood. The small cohort size prevented analysis by tumor subtype. Bulk genomic DNA sequencing of unsorted cells missed chain pairing and functional markers such as CD4, CD8 and FOXP3. Tumors showed around 2.5-fold higher T cell density and higher clonality than adjacent normal breast tissue.

Sequencing was performed on blood. The V gene is TRBV5-4 and the J gene is TRBJ2-3; 9 nucleotides in the junction match TRBD2. The receptor was isolated from a person aged 25-39 years with breast cancer. The CDR3 region has the sequence CASSRGGAGGPTDTQYF. The nucleotide sequence is given as TGTGCCAGCAGCCGGGGGGGAGCGGGAGGCCCCACAGATACGCAGTATTTT.